This T cell receptor beta chain was observed in a study of beta chain features in type 1 diabetes. Expressed TCRB transcripts got sequenced, as all isolated RNA was reverse transcribed. Sequencing was performed with immunoSEQ multiplex PCR; in TCRdb, only in-frame clones are kept and a portion is missing. This sample has fewer than 650,000 clones, with 15% to 19% found just once. The sequence derives from a man younger than 35 in good health. The sequenced sample was naive CD4+ T cells from blood.

This chain's CDR3 is CASSPQVPYEQYF. The CDR3, as DNA: TGTGCCAGCAGCCCACAGGTTCCCTACGAGCAGTACTTC. The chain has TRBV27 and TRBJ2-7, with D perhaps matching TRBD1 (5 bases). Germline V lookup: CDR1 MNHEY, CDR2 SMNVEV (reference sequence). This CDR3 comprises 13 residues. V was shortened by 6 bases and J by 2 bases, with 11 bases between the two germline ends.